This is a list of T cell receptor beta chains from one sample in a study of response to subunit inactivated influenza vaccine. One entry per CDR3 protein, called by TCRdb with MiXCR from the RT-PCR reads. The sample lists more than 450,000 distinct CDR3 sequences; over 9% were seen once. This same sample was also taken into another study, of T cells expressing NK-cell markers.

Sequenced here: PBMCs from blood, sampled on the day of vaccination. All receptors come from a man over 45 who received an inactivated influenza vaccine. Each CDR3 is given with its conserved first and last residue. The order of the fields is V gene, clone size, D gene, J gene, CDR3 DNA, CDR3 protein. The D gene is left open where the match is weak. Clone size is stated in some rows and not others, as once, few, many or a class when expanded.

TRBV7-8	NA	NA	TRBJ2-5	TGTGCCAGCAGCCCTACAGGGTGGGGGACCCAGTACTTC	CASSPTGWGTQYF
TRBV6-2/TRBV6-3	few	TRBD1	TRBJ2-7	TGTGCCAGCAGTTACGAGGACAGGGGGCGCGAGCAGTACTTC	CASSYEDRGREQYF
TRBV18	few	NA	TRBJ2-1	TGTGCCAGCTCACCACCGAATCTAGGGAGGTACTACAATGAGCAGTTCTTC	CASSPPNLGRYYNEQFF
TRBV7-9	NA	NA	TRBJ2-7	TGTGCCAGCAGCCCTACGTCTGACCTCTACGGCGGGCAGTACTTC	CASSPTSDLYGGQYF
TRBV4-2	once	NA	TRBJ2-7	TGTGCCAGCAGCCGGGAGCTCCCCTGCGAGCAGTACTTC	CASSRELPCEQYF
TRBV6-2/TRBV6-3	few	NA	TRBJ1-2	TGTGCCAGCAGTTACTCCGTTGCGCTCGGCGGAGACAACTATGGCTACACCTTC	CASSYSVALGGDNYGYTF
TRBV3-1	few	TRBD2	TRBJ2-1	TGTGCCAGCAGCCAAGGACTAGCGGGAGTCTCTAGGAATGAGCAGTTCTTC	CASSQGLAGVSRNEQFF
TRBV20-1	NA	TRBD1	TRBJ2-2	TGCAGTGCCCGGGGACAGAAGAACACCGGGGAGCTGTTTTTT	CSARGQKNTGELFF
TRBV6-2/TRBV6-3	few	TRBD2	TRBJ2-1	TGTGCCAGCAGCGTGGGACTAGCGGGAGTATCCTACAATGAGCAGTTCTTC	CASSVGLAGVSYNEQFF
TRBV20-1	few	TRBD1	TRBJ2-7	TGCAGTGCATCGGCTGGGACAGGAAACTACGAGCAGTACTTC	CSASAGTGNYEQYF
TRBV6-2/TRBV6-3	few	TRBD1	TRBJ2-5	TGTGCCAGCAGTTACTCGGACAGGCCATCCGAGACCCAGTACTTC	CASSYSDRPSETQYF
TRBV11-3	many	NA	TRBJ2-1	TGTGCCAGCAGCTTAGATCCCCAATGGGAGAAAAAACGGCGTGAGCAGTTCTTC	CASSLDPQWEKKRREQFF
TRBV12-3/TRBV12-4	many	TRBD1	TRBJ2-5	TGTGCCAGCAGTTTAGCGGGGACAGGACCGTACCAAGAGACCCAGTACTTC	CASSLAGTGPYQETQYF
TRBV5-1	few	TRBD1	TRBJ2-3	TGCGCCAGCAGCTTGGCCACCGGGACAGGACTTAGCACAGATACGCAGTATTTT	CASSLATGTGLSTDTQYF
TRBV24-1	few	TRBD1	TRBJ2-1	TGTGCCACCAGTGGGACGGACAGGACGGGGACCTCCTACAATGAGCAGTTCTTC	CATSGTDRTGTSYNEQFF
TRBV12-3/TRBV12-4	NA	NA	TRBJ1-6	TGTGCCAGCAGTTTACCCTCTAATTCACCCCTCCACTTT	CASSLPSNSPLHF
TRBV28	few	TRBD1	TRBJ2-2	TGTGCCAGCAGTTTACGCGACAGGGCGGCCACCGGGGAGCTGTTTTTT	CASSLRDRAATGELFF
TRBV28	NA	TRBD1	TRBJ2-7	TGTGCCAGCAGCCTCCAGGACAGGCCGAACTACGAGCAGTACTTC	CASSLQDRPNYEQYF
TRBV24-1	NA	NA	TRBJ2-3	TGTGCCACCAGTGAAACAACAGATACGCAGTATTTT	CATSETTDTQYF
TRBV7-9	few	NA	TRBJ2-2	TGTGCCAGCAGCTTAGAGGCGGCCGGGGAGCTGTTTTTT	CASSLEAAGELFF
TRBV3-1	few	TRBD1	TRBJ1-1	TGTGCCAGCAGCCACCCAAGGGTTGAGGGGGCACACACTGAAGCTTTCTTT	CASSHPRVEGAHTEAFF
TRBV4-2	few	TRBD2	TRBJ2-3	TGTGCCAGCAGCCAACATGGCGGGACTACCCAGGCCCCAGATACGCAGTATTTT	CASSQHGGTTQAPDTQYF
TRBV30	NA	TRBD1	TRBJ1-1	TGTGCCTGGCAGTACAGGGGAGGTAGCACTGAAGCTTTCTTT	CAWQYRGGSTEAFF
TRBV5-6	few	NA	TRBJ2-7	TGTGCCAGCAGCTTAAATTACTACGAGCAGTACTTC	CASSLNYYEQYF
TRBV21-1	few	NA	TRBJ2-2	TGTGCCAGCAGTAAGGGAACGAACACCGGGGAGCTGTTTTTT	CASSKGTNTGELFF
TRBV5-1	NA	NA	TRBJ2-7	TGCGCCAGCAGCCGAGACTCCCTTTCCTACGAGCAGTACTTC	CASSRDSLSYEQYF
TRBV20-1	NA	TRBD2	TRBJ2-5	TGCAGTGCTAGAGATCTGGCTAGCGGGGGGGCGGCCCAGTACTTC	CSARDLASGGAAQYF
TRBV4-1	NA	NA	TRBJ2-5	TGCGCCAGCAGCCAAGGAGGGGCGGCAGGCGACCAAGAGACCCAGTACTTC	CASSQGGAAGDQETQYF
TRBV7-3	NA	TRBD2	TRBJ2-3	TGTGCCAGCAGCTTAACCGCCCACCGGACTAGCGGCACAGATACGCAGTATTTT	CASSLTAHRTSGTDTQYF
TRBV12-3/TRBV12-4	few	NA	TRBJ2-7	TGTGCCAGCAATGTGGCCGAACTAGGGTCCTACGAGCAGTACTTC	CASNVAELGSYEQYF
TRBV6-2/TRBV6-3	many	TRBD1	TRBJ2-1	TGTGCCAGCAGGATGACAGGGGGGGGGGCCCACAATGAGCAGTTCTTC	CASRMTGGGAHNEQFF
TRBV20-1	NA	NA	TRBJ2-7	TGCAGTGCTAGAGGCTTCAGACAGGCCGAGACCTTCTACGAGCAGTACTTC	CSARGFRQAETFYEQYF
TRBV3-1	NA	NA	TRBJ2-5	TGTGCCAGCAGCCAAGGCCCACCCGGTCGAGAGACCCAGTACTTC	CASSQGPPGRETQYF
TRBV6-2/TRBV6-3	NA	NA	TRBJ2-5	TGTGCCAGCAGTTACTCGGACGGGCAAGAGACCCAGTACTTC	CASSYSDGQETQYF
TRBV20-1	NA	NA	TRBJ2-3	TGCTGTGCTAGAGATCCGATCGCCGCCTTCACAGATACGCAGTATTTT	CCARDPIAAFTDTQYF
TRBV7-2	NA	NA	TRBJ2-7	TGTGCCAGCAGGGGGGGCCTTGCGGAAGTCTACGAGCAGTACTTC	CASRGGLAEVYEQYF
TRBV12-3/TRBV12-4	few	NA	TRBJ2-3	TGTGCCAGCAGTTCATTTAGCTCGACCGCCAAAGATACGCAGTATTTT	CASSSFSSTAKDTQYF
TRBV28	few	TRBD2	TRBJ2-3	TGTGCCAGCAGTTTATCACCCTCCCCAACCGGGACTAGCGGCACAGATACGCAGTATTTT	CASSLSPSPTGTSGTDTQYF
TRBV20-1	NA	NA	TRBJ1-1	TGCAGTGCGCACAGGGCGGGGAACACTGAAGCTTTCTTT	CSAHRAGNTEAFF
TRBV4-1	few	TRBD1	TRBJ1-1	TGCGCCAGCAGCCAAGAGGTCGCCGGCCGGACAGGACGTACTGAAGCTTTCTTT	CASSQEVAGRTGRTEAFF
TRBV9	NA	TRBD2	TRBJ2-3	TGTGCCAGCAGCCCGAGGTGGGCTAGCGGTAGCACAGATACGCAGTATTTT	CASSPRWASGSTDTQYF
TRBV5-1	few	TRBD2	TRBJ2-5	TGCGCCAGCCATTGGCGACTAGCGGGGATGAAGACCCAGTACTTC	CASHWRLAGMKTQYF
TRBV6-1	few	TRBD2	TRBJ2-1	TGTGCCAGCAGGTCTAATAGCGGGCGAGTGTTCGATGAGCAGTTCTTC	CASRSNSGRVFDEQFF
TRBV5-6	few	NA	TRBJ2-5	TGTGCCAGCAGCTCTGGAGGCGGGCAGGAAGGTACCCAGTACTTC	CASSSGGGQEGTQYF
TRBV12-3/TRBV12-4	few	NA	TRBJ2-7	TGTGCCAGCAGGACCGCCGGGACGGGAACCTACGAGCAGTACTTC	CASRTAGTGTYEQYF
TRBV7-6	NA	NA	TRBJ2-5	TGTGCCAGCAGCTTAAGGTGGGGCGGGCAAGAGACCCAGTACTTC	CASSLRWGGQETQYF
TRBV10-1	NA	NA	TRBJ2-7	TGCGCCAGCAGTGAGTCGCCGGGGAGCTACGAGCAGTACTTC	CASSESPGSYEQYF
TRBV19	NA	NA	TRBJ2-1	TGTGCCAGTAGTATTTTAATAGGCCATGAGCAGTTCTTC	CASSILIGHEQFF
TRBV9	few	TRBD2	TRBJ2-2	TGTGCCAGCGAACGAGGCGGGGGGAGGGCCGGGGAGCTGTTTTTT	CASERGGGRAGELFF
TRBV7-9	NA	NA	TRBJ2-4	TGTGCCAGCAGCCTCCGGGCCCAAAGGGGAAACATTCAGTACTTC	CASSLRAQRGNIQYF
TRBV4-3	NA	TRBD1	TRBJ1-6	TGCGCCAGCAGCCAAGAATCGCCAGGGGGAAATTCACCCCTCCACTTT	CASSQESPGGNSPLHF
TRBV6-1	many	NA	TRBJ2-5	TGTGCCAGCAGCCGGGCGTTAAGGGAGACCCAGTACTTC	CASSRALRETQYF
TRBV15	NA	NA	TRBJ2-5	TGTGCCACCAGCAGAGATGGGGTGTCTGGGCAAGAGACCCAGTACTTC	CATSRDGVSGQETQYF
TRBV29-1	few	NA	TRBJ2-2	TGCAGCGTTGATGTACAGGGACTCACCGGGGAGCTGTTTTTT	CSVDVQGLTGELFF
TRBV6-2/TRBV6-3	NA	TRBD2	TRBJ2-1	TGTGCCAGCAGTTACTCCCTAGCGGGAAGGTCCTACAATGAGCAGTTCTTC	CASSYSLAGRSYNEQFF
TRBV10-3	NA	TRBD2	TRBJ2-3	TGTGCCATCACAGCGGGGGGAACAGATACGCAGTATTTT	CAITAGGTDTQYF
TRBV15	few	TRBD1	TRBJ2-1	TGTGCCACCAGCACCCGGACAGGGGGCAGTCCCTACAATGAGCAGTTCTTC	CATSTRTGGSPYNEQFF
TRBV3-1	few	NA	TRBJ2-7	TGTGCCAGCAGCCTCAACGGGTGGCAGCGTGAGCAGTACTTC	CASSLNGWQREQYF